This T cell receptor (beta chain) comes out of a study of beta chain features in type 1 diabetes. General study results and limits: TCRB CDR3 length was moderately but significantly reduced in all four CD4+ subsets of Type 1 diabetes patients.

The whole isolated RNA underwent reverse transcription, so sequencing captured expressed TCRB transcripts. Some clones are missing from TCRdb's copy, which holds only in-frame ones; the method was immunoSEQ multiplex PCR. The table has a few hundred thousand clones, approximately 15% seen once. This clone was counted a few times. What it recognizes is unknown. From germline, CDR1 is SGHRS and CDR2 YFSETQ. The CDR3 is made up of 15 amino acids. The V gene end was trimmed by 4 bases and the J gene end by 5 bases; junction bases not matched to a gene: 8. The sequence derives from a woman aged 18-30 years with type 1 diabetes. Sequencing was done on a sample of naive CD4+ T cells from blood. The chain carries TRBV5-1 and TRBJ2-2; 7 positions match TRBD2. For the CDR3, the DNA is TGCGCCAGCAGCCAAGGGACGGGGGGAACCGGGGAGCTGTTTTTT. Protein: CASSQGTGGTGELFF.